One and the same sample provided the 2 T cell receptor beta chains below, sequenced in a study of blood T cells in healthy people across ages. Combining a sample-barcoded 5' primer with a J-beta primer mix, a second PCR ran for roughly 6 to 11 cycles. TCRdb analysed the 5' RACE reads with MiXCR anew, one entry per CDR3 protein. This table holds more than 750,000 distinct CDR3 sequences, 25% to 30% found once. The same data also contributed to another study, on T cells of mothers and their children.

Sequencing used blood. These receptors were collected from a woman between 35 and 50 years old in good health.

This clonotype was seen only a few times. This chain uses TRBV7-2 with TRBJ2-1, with 16 bases matching TRBD2. Germline loops: CDR1 SGHTA, CDR2 FQGNSA. V dropped 6 bases and J dropped 8; count of bases not matched to a gene: 13. The CDR3 sequence is 18 residues long. CDR3 DNA sequence: TGTGCCAGCAGACCAGCGCCGGGACTAGCGGGGGGGCTTGATGAGCAGTTCTTC. It yields the protein CASRPAPGLAGGLDEQFF.

This clonotype was picked up a small number of times. This chain joins TRBV12-3 or TRBV12-4 and TRBJ2-7, with D tentatively TRBD1 (6 bases). V was shortened by 0 bases and J by 0 bases, with 12 bases between the two germline ends. This CDR3 region has 16 residues. Here the CDR3 reads CASSLAWDTSSYEQYF. In nucleotides, the CDR3 is TGTGCCAGCAGTTTAGCTTGGGACACCTCCTCCTACGAGCAGTACTTC.